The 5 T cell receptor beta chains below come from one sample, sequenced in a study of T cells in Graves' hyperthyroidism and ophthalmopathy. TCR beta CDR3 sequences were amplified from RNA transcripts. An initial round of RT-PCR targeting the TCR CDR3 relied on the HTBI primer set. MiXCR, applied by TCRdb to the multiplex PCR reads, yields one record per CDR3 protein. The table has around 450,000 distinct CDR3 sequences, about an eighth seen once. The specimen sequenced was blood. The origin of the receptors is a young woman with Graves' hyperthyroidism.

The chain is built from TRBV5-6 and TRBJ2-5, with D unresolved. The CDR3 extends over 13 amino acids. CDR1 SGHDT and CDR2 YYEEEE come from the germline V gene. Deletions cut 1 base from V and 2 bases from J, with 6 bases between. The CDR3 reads CASSLMLQETQYF. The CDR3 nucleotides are TGTGCCAGCAGCTTGATGCTTCAAGAGACCCAGTACTTC. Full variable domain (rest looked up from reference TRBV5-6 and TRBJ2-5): DAGVTQSPTHLIKTRGQQVTLRCSPKSGHDTVSWYQQALGQGPQFIFQYYEEEERQRGNFPDRFSGHQFPNYSSELNVNALLLGDSALYLCASSLMLQETQYFGPGTRLLVL.

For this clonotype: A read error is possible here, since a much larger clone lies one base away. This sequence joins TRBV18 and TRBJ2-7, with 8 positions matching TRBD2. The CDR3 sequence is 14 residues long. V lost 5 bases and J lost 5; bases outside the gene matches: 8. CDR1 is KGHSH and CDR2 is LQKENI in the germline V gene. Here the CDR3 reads CASSSGQAGDEQYF. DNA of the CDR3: TGTGCCAGCTCATCAGGCCAAGCGGGAGACGAGCAGTACTTC.

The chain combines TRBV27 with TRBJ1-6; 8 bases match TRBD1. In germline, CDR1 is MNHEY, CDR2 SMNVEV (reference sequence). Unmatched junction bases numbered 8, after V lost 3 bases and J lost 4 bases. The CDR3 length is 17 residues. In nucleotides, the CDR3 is TGTGCCAGCAGTTTTGGCTCAGGGGGCGATTATAATTCACCCCTCCACTTT. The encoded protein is CASSFGSGGDYNSPLHF.

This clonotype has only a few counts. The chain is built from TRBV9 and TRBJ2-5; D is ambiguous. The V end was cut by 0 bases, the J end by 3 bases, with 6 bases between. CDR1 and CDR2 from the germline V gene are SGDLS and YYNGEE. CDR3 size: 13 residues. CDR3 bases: TGTGCCAGCAGCGTAGCTCCGGAAGAGACCCAGTACTTC. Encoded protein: CASSVAPEETQYF.

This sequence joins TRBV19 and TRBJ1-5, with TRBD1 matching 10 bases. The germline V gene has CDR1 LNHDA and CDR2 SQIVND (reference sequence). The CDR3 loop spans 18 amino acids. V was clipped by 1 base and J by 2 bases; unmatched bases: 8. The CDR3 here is CASSIAKTGGAGNQPQHF. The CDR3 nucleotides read TGTGCCAGTAGTATAGCTAAGACAGGGGGCGCGGGCAATCAGCCCCAGCATTTT.